This TCR beta chain was recorded in a study of sequential checkpoint blockade in melanoma. The germline CDR1 and CDR2 sequences are MNHNY and SVGAGI (reference sequence). The CDR3 spans 16 residues. Trimming took 0 bases from V and 6 from J; bases not matched to a gene: 7. As to treatment: randomized to nivolumab then ipilimumab (arm A) or the reverse (arm B). Measured with immunoSEQ multiplex PCR; TCRdb has only the in-frame clones, and not every one. The sample yields 20,000 to 25,000 clones, about four fifths seen once. The clonotype comes from a human donor with melanoma. The input for sequencing was CD8+ T cells sorted from blood (inferred from file names), taken from a patient given nivolumab and ipilimumab in sequence. The genes are TRBV6-6 and TRBJ2-3, with 9 bases identical to TRBD2. CDR3 in DNA: TGTGCCAGCAGTTACTCAGCGGGGGGATGGTTCGATACGCAGTATTTT. Translating gives CASSYSAGGWFDTQYF.